This TCR beta chain derives from a study of response to subunit inactivated influenza vaccine. In this sample, this clonotype turned up once. Its antigen is unknown. V was pared by 3 bases and J by 0 bases, with 11 bases between. The CDR3 runs to 16 residues. Germline CDR1 and CDR2: KGHSH and LQKENI. Study-wide results and caveats: Authors suggested seasonal influenza vaccinations each recruit few new T cells.

TCRdb called the RT-PCR reads again in MiXCR, with one record for every CDR3 protein. The profile covers roughly 540,000 distinct CDR3 sequences, with roughly 25% appearing a single time and under 3.5% taken by the ten largest. A further study also used this sample, focusing on T cells expressing NK-cell markers. That report adds: 5'RACE template switching with UMIs produced the TCR beta cDNA. Beta-chain profiling covered CD3+CD56+NKG2C+, CD3+CD56+NKG2C- and CD3+CD56-NKG2C+ sorted subsets. The share of CD8+ T cells held by dominant NKG2C+ clonotypes was about 1.0-7.5% in several donors. What remained unclear was the HCMV specificity of expanded NKG2C+ T cell clones.

The J gene is TRBJ1-4, the V gene TRBV18; perhaps TRBD1 as D (6 bases). Source: CD4+ T cells sorted from PBMCs, taken approximately 13 days after vaccination. The source is a man aged 45-65 years who received an inactivated influenza vaccine. DNA for the CDR3: TGTGCCAGCTCACCCAGGGGCCCCCCAACTAATGAAAAACTGTTTTTT. Translation: CASSPRGPPTNEKLFF.